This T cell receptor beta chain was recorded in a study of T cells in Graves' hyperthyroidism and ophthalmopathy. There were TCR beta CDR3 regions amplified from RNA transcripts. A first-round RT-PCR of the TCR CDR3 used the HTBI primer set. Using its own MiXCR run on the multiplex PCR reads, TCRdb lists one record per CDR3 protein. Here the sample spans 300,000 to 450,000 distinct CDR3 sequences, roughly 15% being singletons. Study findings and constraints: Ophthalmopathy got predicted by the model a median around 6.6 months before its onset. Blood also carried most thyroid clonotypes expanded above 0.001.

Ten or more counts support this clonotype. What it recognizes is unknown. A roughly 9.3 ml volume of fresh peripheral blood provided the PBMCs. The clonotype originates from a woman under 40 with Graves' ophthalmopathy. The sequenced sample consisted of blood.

CDR3 nucleotide sequence: TGTGCCAGCAGTTTTTGGAAGGGGGGGAGCAATCAGCCCCAGCATTTT. It translates to CASSFWKGGSNQPQHF. The chain links TRBV28 to TRBJ1-5; maybe TRBD1 (6 bases). The V end lost 3 bases, the J end lost 1 base, and 13 bases lay between the germline ends. This CDR3 is built from 16 residues. Germline V lookup: CDR1 MDHEN, CDR2 SYDVKM.